Presented here are 7 T cell receptor beta chains from one specimen sequenced in a study of CD8+CD57+ T cells in acquired aplastic anemia. In patients chosen for sequencing, flow cytometry had shown CD8+CD57+ cell expansion. Genomic DNA, the template, was used for profiling of the TCR beta VDJ and CDR3. MiXCR was run by TCRdb on the reads, yielding one entry per CDR3 protein. Of 200,000 or so distinct CDR3 sequences listed, approximately 50% were seen once; the top ten hold about 9.5%. Sequenced: sorted CD4+, CD8+, or CD8+CD57+ T cells (not recorded which) from PBMCs. The origin of the receptors is a human donor with aplastic anemia.

The gene calls are TRBV29-1 and TRBJ2-7, with D tentatively TRBD1 (6 bases). CDR1 is SQVTM, CDR2 ANQGSEA, per germline. The CDR3 consists of 13 residues. Between the trimmed V and J ends, which lost 7 bases and 1 base, there was a span of 14 bases. CDR3 amino acids: CSAGSTGSYEQYF. Here the CDR3 DNA reads TGCAGCGCTGGGTCGACAGGATCCTACGAGCAGTACTTC.

This clonotype appeared many times. The J gene is TRBJ2-7, the V gene TRBV7-2; 7 bases agree with TRBD2. The ends lost 5 bases at V and 5 bases at J; junction bases unmatched: 18. The CDR3 has 17 amino acids. CDR1 and CDR2 (germline): SGHTA, FQGNSA. The chain's CDR3 is CASSPGRGGGPLNEQYF. CDR3 bases: TGTGCCAGCAGCCCGGGTCGTGGGGGAGGGCCGCTTAACGAGCAGTACTTC.

The V gene is TRBV9, the J gene TRBJ2-3; possible D gene TRBD2, 7 bases. With 3 bases removed from V and 0 bases from J, the gap between germline ends came to 8 bases. This CDR3 comprises 14 residues. Germline V CDR1 and CDR2: SGDLS, YYNGEE. This CDR3 reads CASSEGGSTDTQYF. The CDR3, as DNA: TGTGCCAGCAGCGAGGGGGGGAGCACAGATACGCAGTATTTT.

As regards this clonotype: Possible read error: a much larger clone is one base away. This chain joins TRBV5-1 and TRBJ1-3, with D unresolved. The CDR3 length is 14 residues. CDR1 is SGHRS and CDR2 is YFSETQ in the germline V gene. This CDR3 is CASSLTASGYTIYF. The CDR3 DNA reads as TGCGCCAGCAGTCTGACCGCCTCTGGATACACCATATATTTT. Combining the CDR3 with reference TRBV5-1 and TRBJ1-3 gives the whole variable domain KAGVTQTPRYLIKTRGQQVTLSCSPISGHRSVSWYQQTPGQGLQFLFEYFSETQRNKGNFPGRFSGRQFSNSRSEMNVSTLELGDSALYLCASSLTASGYTIYFGEGSWLTVV.

This chain uses TRBV2 with TRBJ2-7; 9 positions match TRBD1. Looked up from germline, CDR1 is SNHLY and CDR2 is FYNNEI. V trimming: 3 bases; J trimming: 3 bases; junction bases outside the gene matches: 6. CDR3 length: 15 amino acids. The CDR3 spells CASSEYRGRVYEQYF. The DNA of the CDR3 is TGTGCCAGCAGTGAGTACAGGGGGCGCGTCTACGAGCAGTACTTC.

This clonotype was detected ten times or more. The V call is TRBV9, the J call TRBJ2-7; the D gene is possibly TRBD1 (6 bases). Germline V gives CDR1 SGDLS, CDR2 YYNGEE. The CDR3 runs 14 residues. Trimming cost V 3 bases and J 7 bases, with 17 bases left between them. CDR3 coding DNA: TGTGCCAGCAGCGCTACGGGACAAGTTCGGGAGCAGTACTTC. It codes for CASSATGQVREQYF.

In this sample, this clonotype turned up a few times. V gene TRBV2 combines with J gene TRBJ1-2; possibly TRBD1 for D (6 bases). The V end lost 1 base, the J end lost 5 bases, and 8 bases lay between the germline ends. Germline-derived CDR1 and CDR2 are SNHLY and FYNNEI. The CDR3 has 13 amino acids. CDR3 residues: CASSEEGGYGYTF. As DNA, the CDR3 is TGTGCCAGCAGTGAAGAAGGGGGTTATGGCTACACCTTC.